What follows are 19 T cell receptor beta chains derived from one specimen sequenced in a study of cytomegalovirus exposure and HLA in healthy donors. This PCR relied on a set of 60 Vbeta primers and 13 Jbeta primers. Sequencing used immunoSEQ multiplex PCR; TCRdb keeps in-frame clones, though not all of them. The sample yields 150,000 to 200,000 clones, roughly 75% seen once. Specimen: PBMCs. The receptors shown here come from a male donor in good health and CMV-seronegative.

The chain employs TRBV6-6 and TRBJ1-2; TRBD1 agrees at 8 bases. CDR3 length: 15 residues. The V gene end was trimmed by 4 bases and the J gene end by 2 bases; junction bases not matched to a gene: 6. Germline V gene data show CDR1 as MNHNY and CDR2 as SVGAGI (reference sequence). The CDR3 region is CASSSADRANYGYTF. The CDR3 DNA sequence: TGTGCCAGCAGTTCCGCGGACAGGGCCAACTATGGCTACACCTTC.

V is TRBV6-1 and J is TRBJ1-2; 9 bases match TRBD1. CDR3 length: 15 residues. Trimming removed 8 bases from V and 6 bases from J; junction bases left unmatched: 13. Germline V gives CDR1 MNHNS, CDR2 SASEGT. The CDR3 sequence is CASGSGTGFWNGYTF. The DNA of the CDR3 is TGTGCCAGCGGATCCGGGACAGGGTTTTGGAATGGCTACACCTTC.

The chain combines TRBV7-3 with TRBJ2-3; TRBD2 agrees at 12 bases. This CDR3 has 20 residues. CDR1 and CDR2 from the germline V gene are SGHTA and FQGTGA. Losses at the gene ends were 4 bases for V and 0 bases for J; bases not matched to a gene: 14. In DNA form, the CDR3 reads TGTGCCAGCAGCTCGCCACCGGGACTAGCGGGTTCTAAGAGCACAGATACGCAGTATTTT. It yields the protein CASSSPPGLAGSKSTDTQYF.

The CDR3 reads CASSSTGGEDTQYF. The CDR3 region has the DNA TGTGCCAGCAGCTCAACAGGGGGCGAGGATACGCAGTATTTT. The chain combines TRBV7-2 with TRBJ2-3, with TRBD1 matching 9 bases. Germline-derived CDR1 and CDR2 are SGHTA and FQGNSA. V lost 4 bases, J lost 6 bases, and 5 bases stayed unmatched. The CDR3 is 14 residues long.

The rearrangement links TRBV4-2 to TRBJ2-1; D call uncertain. Germline-derived CDR1 and CDR2 are LGHNA and YNFKEQ. Trimming pared 1 base from V and 4 bases from J, leaving 5 bases between. The CDR3 runs 13 residues. CDR3 loop: CASSQARYNEQFF. CDR3 bases: TGTGCCAGCAGCCAAGCTCGTTACAATGAGCAGTTCTTC.

This sequence joins TRBV19 and TRBJ1-2; 8 bases agree with TRBD1. J lost 2 bases, V lost 4 bases, and 9 bases had no gene match. There are 16 residues in the CDR3. Germline assignment: CDR1 LNHDA and CDR2 SQIVND (reference sequence). CDR3 coding DNA: TGTGCCAGTAGTAGGGGGACCGGACAGGGCAACTATGGCTACACCTTC. It is translated as CASSRGTGQGNYGYTF. The full variable domain, with the rest looked up from reference TRBV19 and TRBJ1-2, is DGGITQSPKYLFRKEGQNVTLSCEQNLNHDAMYWYRQDPGQGLRLIYYSQIVNDFQKGDIAEGYSVSREKKESFPLTVTSAQKNPTAFYLCASSRGTGQGNYGYTFGSGTRLTVV.

This clone showed up just a few times. The rearrangement links TRBV30 to TRBJ1-1; 9 nucleotides line up with TRBD1. V lost 2 bases, J lost 2 bases, and 3 bases stayed unmatched. Germline CDR1 GTSNPN, CDR2 SVGIG (reference sequence). CDR3 length: 14 residues. In DNA, the CDR3 is TGTGCCTGGAGTACGGGACAGGGAAACACTGAAGCTTTCTTT. Translated, it gives CAWSTGQGNTEAFF.

The chain has TRBV7-2 and TRBJ2-1; 11 nucleotides align to TRBD2. The V and J ends lost 5 bases and 4 bases, in that order; junction bases with no gene match: 7. This CDR3 spans 16 amino acids. CDR1 is SGHTA, CDR2 FQGNSA, per germline. The CDR3 sequence: CASSTDGTSGYNEQFF. DNA for the CDR3: TGTGCCAGCAGCACGGATGGGACTAGCGGATACAATGAGCAGTTCTTC.

This chain links TRBV5-1 with TRBJ2-3; 7 bases fit TRBD1. Germline assignment: CDR1 SGHRS and CDR2 YFSETQ. Trimming at V came to 4 bases and at J to 10 bases, leaving 15 bases not matched to a gene. This CDR3 region has 15 residues. DNA for the CDR3: TGCGCCAGCAGCGCCGCGACAGGGATGATAGGCGCGCAGTATTTT. This sequence encodes CASSAATGMIGAQYF.

This clone was counted a few times. The V call is TRBV5-4, the J call TRBJ2-7, with D perhaps TRBD1 (5 bases). Trimming cost V 4 bases and J 2 bases, with 13 bases left between them. The germline CDR1 and CDR2 sequences are SGHNT and YYREEE (reference sequence). The length of the CDR3 is 14 residues. The CDR3: CASSPLDKTYEQYF. For the CDR3, the DNA is TGTGCCAGCAGCCCCCTGGACAAAACCTACGAGCAGTACTTC.

This clone was observed a few times. The same CDR3 is also encoded by other DNA sequences in this sample. The V and J genes are TRBV18 and TRBJ1-2; a possible D gene is TRBD1 (5 bases). Trimming took off 3 bases at V and 5 bases at J, with 10 bases between the two ends. The CDR3 is 13 residues long. CDR1 KGHSH and CDR2 LQKENI come from the germline V gene. The CDR3 DNA sequence: TGTGCCAGCTCACCCTCTGACAGTTATGGCTACACCTTC. It specifies CASSPSDSYGYTF.

The chain is built from TRBV5-1 and TRBJ2-5, with 8 bases identical to TRBD2. Germline V gene lookup returns CDR1 SGHRS and CDR2 YFSETQ. CDR3 length equals 14 residues. Losses at the gene ends were 3 bases for V and 1 base for J; bases not matched to a gene: 2. The chain's CDR3 is CASSYGGGQETQYF. The DNA of the CDR3 is TGCGCCAGCAGCTACGGGGGGGGCCAAGAGACCCAGTACTTC. The full variable domain, rest sourced from reference TRBV5-1 and TRBJ2-5, is KAGVTQTPRYLIKTRGQQVTLSCSPISGHRSVSWYQQTPGQGLQFLFEYFSETQRNKGNFPGRFSGRQFSNSRSEMNVSTLELGDSALYLCASSYGGGQETQYFGPGTRLLVL.

The rearrangement uses TRBV18 and TRBJ2-7; 8 nucleotides align to TRBD1. CDR1 KGHSH and CDR2 LQKENI come from the germline V gene. Germline trimming cut 4 bases from V and 6 bases from J; bases unmatched to any gene: 8. CDR3 length equals 14 residues. CDR3 bases: TGTGCCAGCTCACGCTTCCCGGGACAGGCCGAGCAGTACTTC. It yields the protein CASSRFPGQAEQYF.

This CDR3 is CASSYSVGWEQETQYF. The CDR3 coding sequence is TGTGCCAGCAGTTACTCGGTAGGATGGGAGCAAGAGACCCAGTACTTC. The chain has TRBV6-5 and TRBJ2-5; a weak D match, TRBD2 (5 bases). CDR1 is MNHEY, CDR2 SVGAGI, per germline. V was trimmed by 0 bases and J by 2 bases, leaving 13 bases between them. CDR3 length: 16 amino acids.

The chain links TRBV5-6 to TRBJ2-5; perhaps TRBD1 as D (6 bases). This CDR3 spans 13 amino acids. Germline CDR1 and CDR2: SGHDT and YYEEEE. The V gene lost 0 bases and the J gene lost 7 bases, with 10 bases spanning the gap. CDR3 loop: CASSLEGGRTQYF. The CDR3 DNA reads TGTGCCAGCAGCTTGGAAGGGGGAAGGACCCAGTACTTC.

V is TRBV18 and J is TRBJ2-7; 10 positions match TRBD2. Trimming at V came to 3 bases and at J to 2 bases, leaving 4 bases not matched to a gene. Germline values: CDR1 KGHSH, CDR2 LQKENI. This CDR3 has 15 amino acids. Written as DNA, the CDR3 is TGTGCCAGCTCACCGGCGAGCGGGGGGGCCTACGAGCAGTACTTC. Translating it yields CASSPASGGAYEQYF.

The chain couples TRBV28 to TRBJ2-7, with 8 bases lining up with TRBD2. The V segment lost 6 bases and the J segment 4 bases; nucleotides outside the gene matches: 5. This CDR3 spans 13 amino acids. CDR1 and CDR2 (germline): MDHEN, SYDVKM. CDR3 nucleotides: TGTGCCAGCAGGCCGGGACTAGAGTACGAGCAGTACTTC. Translation: CASRPGLEYEQYF.

The chain recombines TRBV9 with TRBJ2-1, with D uncertain. There are 14 residues in the CDR3. The V gene's germline CDR1 is SGDLS and CDR2 YYNGEE. Trimming removed 0 bases at V and 1 base at J, with 5 bases between. The CDR3 protein is CASSVAQSYNEQFF. The CDR3 region has the DNA TGTGCCAGCAGCGTAGCACAGTCCTACAATGAGCAGTTCTTC.

This chain connects TRBV14 to TRBJ2-3; TRBD1 might be the D (5 bases). The V gene lost 2 bases and the J gene lost 3 bases, with 9 bases spanning the gap. CDR1 SGHDN and CDR2 FVKESK come from the germline V gene. The CDR3 loop spans 14 amino acids. The CDR3 nucleotides are TGTGCCAGCAGCCAATTAGGGGTGACAGATACGCAGTATTTT. It encodes CASSQLGVTDTQYF.